This T cell receptor beta chain emerged from a study of cytotoxic CD8 clonotypes in ibrutinib-treated CLL. Germline V CDR1 and CDR2: MNHNS, SASEGT. The CDR3 sequence is 14 residues long. With 3 bases clipped from V and 10 bases from J, the junction kept 8 bases outside the gene matches. Sequencing was performed with immunoSEQ multiplex PCR; in TCRdb, only in-frame clones are kept and a portion is missing. The table has 60,000 or so clones, approximately 57% seen once. About this clone itself: What it recognizes is unknown.

PBMCs that had been cryopreserved were the source of 1.5 to 2.5 micrograms of genomic DNA for TCR beta libraries. Study-wide points: Sustained-remission and progressing patients' sampling times differed.

This sequence was found in a human donor with chronic lymphocytic leukemia. This specimen was PBMCs, taken after 12 months of ibrutinib treatment. The chain recombines TRBV6-1 with TRBJ1-4, with 7 bases matching TRBD1. The CDR3 nucleotides read TGTGCCAGCAGTGAGAGACAGGGTGGCCGAAAACTGTTTTTT. Translating gives CASSERQGGRKLFF.